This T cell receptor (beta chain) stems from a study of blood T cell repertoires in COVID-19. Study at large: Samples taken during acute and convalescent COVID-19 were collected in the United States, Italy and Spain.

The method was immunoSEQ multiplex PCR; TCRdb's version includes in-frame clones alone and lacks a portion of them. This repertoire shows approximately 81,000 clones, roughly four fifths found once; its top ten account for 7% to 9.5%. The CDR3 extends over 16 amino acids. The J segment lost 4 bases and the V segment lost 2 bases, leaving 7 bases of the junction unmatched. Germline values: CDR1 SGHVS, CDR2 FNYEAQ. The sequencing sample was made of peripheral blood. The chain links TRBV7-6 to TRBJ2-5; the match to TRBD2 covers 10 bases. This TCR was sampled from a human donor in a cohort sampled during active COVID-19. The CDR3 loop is CASSLTSGATGETQYF. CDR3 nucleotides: TGTGCCAGCAGCTTAACTAGCGGGGCCACCGGAGAGACCCAGTACTTC.